This passage covers 5 T cell receptor beta chains from one sample sequenced in a study of blood T cell repertoires in COVID-19. Profiling relied on immunoSEQ multiplex PCR, and the TCRdb table lists in-frame clones only, not all of them. The data hold about 90,000 clones, with about 85% observed a single time. The sequenced material came from peripheral blood. The receptors derive from a man aged 50-60 years with acute or convalescent COVID-19.

V gene TRBV19 combines with J gene TRBJ2-2, with TRBD2 matching 12 bases. The germline V gene has CDR1 LNHDA and CDR2 SQIVND (reference sequence). V trimming: 6 bases; J trimming: 0 bases; junction bases outside the gene matches: 8. The CDR3 is 18 amino acids. The CDR3 spells CASSSHLAGGPNTGELFF. DNA for the CDR3: TGTGCCAGTAGCAGTCATCTAGCGGGGGGGCCGAACACCGGGGAGCTGTTTTTT.

This sequence joins TRBV5-1 and TRBJ2-3, with D perhaps TRBD1 (7 bases). Per germline, CDR1 SGHRS and CDR2 YFSETQ. This CDR3 contains 17 residues. Deletions cut 0 bases from V and 4 bases from J, with 18 bases between. CDR3 sequence (DNA): TGCGCCAGCAGCTTGGTTGCTGTCAGGGGGGTCTCAGATACGCAGTATTTT. It encodes CASSLVAVRGVSDTQYF.

This chain uses TRBV7-7 with TRBJ2-7; D call uncertain. V gave up 2 bases and J gave up 2 bases, with 4 bases separating them. Germline V gene data show CDR1 as SSHAT and CDR2 as FNYEAQ (reference sequence). The CDR3 sequence is 12 residues long. The CDR3 DNA reads as TGTGCCAGCAGCTTAACTACCTACGAGCAGTACTTC. Amino acid sequence: CASSLTTYEQYF.

The V gene is TRBV20-1, the J gene TRBJ2-5; no reliable D call. Trimming stripped 3 bases from V and 1 base from J, with 6 bases between. Per germline, CDR1 DFQATT and CDR2 SNEGSKA (reference sequence). The CDR3 totals 12 residues. The DNA for the CDR3 is TGCAGTGCTAGTGAACTCCAAGAGACCCAGTACTTC. This translates into CSASELQETQYF.

The genes are TRBV2 and TRBJ2-7, with TRBD1 identical over 8 bases. The CDR3 sequence is 13 residues long. After removal of 5 bases from V and 3 bases from J, the junction contained 3 bases not matched to a gene. Germline V gene lookup returns CDR1 SNHLY and CDR2 FYNNEI. Written as DNA, the CDR3 is TGTGCCAGCAGTTGGGGACAGGACTACGAGCAGTACTTC. It codes for CASSWGQDYEQYF. Complete variable domain (other parts from reference TRBV2 and TRBJ2-7): EPEVTQTPSHQVTQMGQEVILRCVPISNHLYFYWYRQILGQKVEFLVSFYNNEISEKSEIFDDQFSVERPDGSNFTLKIRSTKLEDSAMYFCASSWGQDYEQYFGPGTRLTVT.